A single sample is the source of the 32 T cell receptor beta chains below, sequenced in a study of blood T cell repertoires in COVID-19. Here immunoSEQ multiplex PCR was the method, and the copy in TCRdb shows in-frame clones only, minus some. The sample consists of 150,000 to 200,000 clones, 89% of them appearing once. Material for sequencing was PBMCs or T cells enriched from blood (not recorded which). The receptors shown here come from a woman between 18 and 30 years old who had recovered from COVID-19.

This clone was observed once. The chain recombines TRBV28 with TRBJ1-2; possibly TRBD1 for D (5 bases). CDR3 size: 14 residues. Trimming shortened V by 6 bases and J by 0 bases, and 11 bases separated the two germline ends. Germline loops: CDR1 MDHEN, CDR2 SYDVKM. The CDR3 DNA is TGTGCCAGCAGGGGGGGTAGCTCTAACTATGGCTACACCTTC. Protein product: CASRGGSSNYGYTF.

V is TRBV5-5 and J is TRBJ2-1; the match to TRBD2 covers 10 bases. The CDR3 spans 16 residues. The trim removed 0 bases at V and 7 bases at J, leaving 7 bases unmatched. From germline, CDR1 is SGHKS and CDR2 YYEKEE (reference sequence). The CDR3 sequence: CASSLGSGLAVNEQFF. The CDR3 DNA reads TGTGCCAGCAGCTTGGGGTCAGGACTAGCGGTTAATGAGCAGTTCTTC.

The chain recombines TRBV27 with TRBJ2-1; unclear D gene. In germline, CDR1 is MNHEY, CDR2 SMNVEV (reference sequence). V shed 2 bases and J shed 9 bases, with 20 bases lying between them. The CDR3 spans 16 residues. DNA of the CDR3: TGTGCCAGCAGTTTACTACTTTTCGGTGCCATGAGTGAGCAGTTCTTC. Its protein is CASSLLLFGAMSEQFF.

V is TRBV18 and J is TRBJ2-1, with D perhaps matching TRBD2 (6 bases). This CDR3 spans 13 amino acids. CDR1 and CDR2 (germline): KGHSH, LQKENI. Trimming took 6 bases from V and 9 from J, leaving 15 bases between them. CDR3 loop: CASSPGVWGEQFF. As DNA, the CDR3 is TGTGCCAGCTCCCCGGGAGTTTGGGGTGAGCAGTTCTTC. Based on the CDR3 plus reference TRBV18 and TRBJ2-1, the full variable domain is NAGVMQNPRHLVRRRGQEARLRCSPMKGHSHVYWYRQLPEEGLKFMVYLQKENIIDESGMPKERFSAEFPKEGPSILRIQQVVRGDSAAYFCASSPGVWGEQFFGPGTRLTVL.

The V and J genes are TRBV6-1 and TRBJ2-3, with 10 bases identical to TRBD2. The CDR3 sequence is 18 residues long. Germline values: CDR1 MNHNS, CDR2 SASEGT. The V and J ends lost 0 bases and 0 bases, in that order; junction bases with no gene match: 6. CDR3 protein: CASSEALASGRSTDTQYF. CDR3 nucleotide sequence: TGTGCCAGCAGTGAAGCTTTGGCTAGCGGGAGAAGCACAGATACGCAGTATTTT.

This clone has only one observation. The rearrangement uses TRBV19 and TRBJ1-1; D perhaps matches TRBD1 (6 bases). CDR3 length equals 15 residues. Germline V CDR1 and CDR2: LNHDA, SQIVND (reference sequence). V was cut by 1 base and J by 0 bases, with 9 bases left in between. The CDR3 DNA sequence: TGTGCCAGTAGTATAGGACAGGCGGTGAACACTGAAGCTTTCTTT. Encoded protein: CASSIGQAVNTEAFF.

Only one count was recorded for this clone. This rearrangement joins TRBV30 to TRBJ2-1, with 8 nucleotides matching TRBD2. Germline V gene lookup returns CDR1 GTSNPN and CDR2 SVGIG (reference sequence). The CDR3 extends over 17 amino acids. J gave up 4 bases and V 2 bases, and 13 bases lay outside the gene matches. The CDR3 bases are TGTGCCTGGAGTCCCCCTCCCGGGCGGGAGGTTTACAATGAGCAGTTCTTC. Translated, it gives CAWSPPPGREVYNEQFF.

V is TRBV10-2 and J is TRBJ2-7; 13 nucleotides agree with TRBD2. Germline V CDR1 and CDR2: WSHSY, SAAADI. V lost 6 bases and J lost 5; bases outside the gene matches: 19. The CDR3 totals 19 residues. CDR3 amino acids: CASRGLGGTSGMQLNEQYF. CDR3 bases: TGCGCCAGCAGGGGGCTAGGAGGGACTAGCGGGATGCAACTTAACGAGCAGTACTTC.

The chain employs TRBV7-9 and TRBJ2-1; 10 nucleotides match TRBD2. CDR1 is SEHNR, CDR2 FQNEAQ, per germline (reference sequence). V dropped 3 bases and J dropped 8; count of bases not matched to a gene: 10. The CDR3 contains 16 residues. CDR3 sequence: CASSFPLAGAGYEQFF. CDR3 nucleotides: TGTGCCAGCAGCTTTCCCCTAGCGGGAGCAGGCTATGAGCAGTTCTTC.

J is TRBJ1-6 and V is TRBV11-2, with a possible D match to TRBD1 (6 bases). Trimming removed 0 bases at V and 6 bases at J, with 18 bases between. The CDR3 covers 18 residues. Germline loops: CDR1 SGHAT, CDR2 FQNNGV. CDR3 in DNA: TGTGCCAGCAGCTTAGATCGTCTGAGGGGGGGGCTTAATTCACCCCTCCACTTT. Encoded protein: CASSLDRLRGGLNSPLHF.

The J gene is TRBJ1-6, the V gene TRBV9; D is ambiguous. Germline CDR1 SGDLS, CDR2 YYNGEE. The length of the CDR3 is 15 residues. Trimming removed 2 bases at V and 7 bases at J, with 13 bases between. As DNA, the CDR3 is TGTGCCAGCAGCGTCCTCACAGATCCAAATTCACCCCTCCACTTT. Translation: CASSVLTDPNSPLHF.

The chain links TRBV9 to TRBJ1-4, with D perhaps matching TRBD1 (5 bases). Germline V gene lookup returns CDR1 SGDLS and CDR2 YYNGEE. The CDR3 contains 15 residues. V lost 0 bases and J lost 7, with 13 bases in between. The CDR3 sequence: CASSVGDAGGEKLFF. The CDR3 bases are TGTGCCAGCAGCGTAGGGGACGCCGGGGGTGAAAAACTGTTTTTT.

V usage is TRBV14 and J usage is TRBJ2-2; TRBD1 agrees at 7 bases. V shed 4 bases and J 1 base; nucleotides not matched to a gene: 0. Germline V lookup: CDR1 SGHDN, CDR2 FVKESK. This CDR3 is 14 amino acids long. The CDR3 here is CASSRDRNTGELFF. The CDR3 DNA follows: TGTGCCAGCAGCCGGGACAGGAACACCGGGGAGCTGTTTTTT.

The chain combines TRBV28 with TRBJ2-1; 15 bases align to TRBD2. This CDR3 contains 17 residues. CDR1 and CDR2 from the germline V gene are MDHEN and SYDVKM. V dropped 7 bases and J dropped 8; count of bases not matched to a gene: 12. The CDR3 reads CASNPPGLAGGGDEQFF. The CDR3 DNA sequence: TGTGCCAGCAATCCCCCGGGACTAGCGGGAGGTGGGGATGAGCAGTTCTTC. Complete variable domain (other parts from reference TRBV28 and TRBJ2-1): DVKVTQSSRYLVKRTGEKVFLECVQDMDHENMFWYRQDPGLGLRLIYFSYDVKMKEKGDIPEGYSVSREKKERFSLILESASTNQTSMYLCASNPPGLAGGGDEQFFGPGTRLTVL.

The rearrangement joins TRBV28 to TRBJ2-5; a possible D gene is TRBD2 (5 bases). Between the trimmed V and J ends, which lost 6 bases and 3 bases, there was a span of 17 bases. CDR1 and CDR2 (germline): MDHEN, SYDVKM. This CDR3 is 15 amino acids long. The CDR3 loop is CASRSKGAPEETQYF. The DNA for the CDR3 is TGTGCCAGCAGGTCTAAGGGAGCACCCGAAGAGACCCAGTACTTC. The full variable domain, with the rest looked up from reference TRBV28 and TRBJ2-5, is DVKVTQSSRYLVKRTGEKVFLECVQDMDHENMFWYRQDPGLGLRLIYFSYDVKMKEKGDIPEGYSVSREKKERFSLILESASTNQTSMYLCASRSKGAPEETQYFGPGTRLLVL.

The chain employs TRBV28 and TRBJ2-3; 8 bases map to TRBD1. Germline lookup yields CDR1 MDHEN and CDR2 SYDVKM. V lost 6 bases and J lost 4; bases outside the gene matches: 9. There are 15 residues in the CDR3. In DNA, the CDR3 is TGTGCCAGCAGCGGACAGGGCGCCCTTTCAGATACGCAGTATTTT. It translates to CASSGQGALSDTQYF.

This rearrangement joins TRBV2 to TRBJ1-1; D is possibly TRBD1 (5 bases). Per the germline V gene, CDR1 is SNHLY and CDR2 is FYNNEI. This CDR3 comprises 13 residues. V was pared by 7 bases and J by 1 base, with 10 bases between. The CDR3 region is CASMTAWNTEAFF. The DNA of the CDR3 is TGTGCCAGCATGACAGCATGGAACACTGAAGCTTTCTTT.

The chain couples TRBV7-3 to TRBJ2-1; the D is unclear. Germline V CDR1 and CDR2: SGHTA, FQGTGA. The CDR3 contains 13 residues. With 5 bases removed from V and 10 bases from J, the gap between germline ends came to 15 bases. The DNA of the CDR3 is TGTGCCAGCAGCCCCTTATCCCCTTCGGAGCAGTTCTTC. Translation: CASSPLSPSEQFF.

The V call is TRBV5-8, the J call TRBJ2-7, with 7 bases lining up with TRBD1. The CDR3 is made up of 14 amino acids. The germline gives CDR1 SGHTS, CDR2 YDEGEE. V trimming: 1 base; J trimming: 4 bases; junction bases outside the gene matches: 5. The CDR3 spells CASSLNRGAYEQYF. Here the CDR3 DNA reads TGTGCCAGCAGCTTGAACAGGGGCGCTTACGAGCAGTACTTC.

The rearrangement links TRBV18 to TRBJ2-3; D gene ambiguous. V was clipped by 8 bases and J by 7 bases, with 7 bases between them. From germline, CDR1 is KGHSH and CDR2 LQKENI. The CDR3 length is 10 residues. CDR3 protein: CASPPNTQYF. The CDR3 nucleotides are TGTGCCAGCCCCCCCAATACGCAGTATTTT.

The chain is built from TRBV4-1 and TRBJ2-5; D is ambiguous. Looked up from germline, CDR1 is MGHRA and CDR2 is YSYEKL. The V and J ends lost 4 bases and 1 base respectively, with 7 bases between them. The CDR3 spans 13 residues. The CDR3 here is CASSLLFQETQYF. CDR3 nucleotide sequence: TGCGCCAGCAGCCTACTATTCCAAGAGACCCAGTACTTC.

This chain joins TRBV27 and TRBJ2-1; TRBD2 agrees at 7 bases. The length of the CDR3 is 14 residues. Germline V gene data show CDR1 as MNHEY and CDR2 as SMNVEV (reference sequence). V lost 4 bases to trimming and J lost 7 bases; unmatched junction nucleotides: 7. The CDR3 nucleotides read TGTGCCAGCAGTTATGTCCAGCGGGGTAATGAGCAGTTCTTC. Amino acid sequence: CASSYVQRGNEQFF.

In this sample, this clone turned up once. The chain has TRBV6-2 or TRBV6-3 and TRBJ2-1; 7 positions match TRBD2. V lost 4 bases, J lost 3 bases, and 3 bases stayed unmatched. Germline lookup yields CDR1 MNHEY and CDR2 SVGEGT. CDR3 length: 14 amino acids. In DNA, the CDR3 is TGTGCCAGCAGTTTTGGGGGGGACTACAATGAGCAGTTCTTC. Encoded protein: CASSFGGDYNEQFF.

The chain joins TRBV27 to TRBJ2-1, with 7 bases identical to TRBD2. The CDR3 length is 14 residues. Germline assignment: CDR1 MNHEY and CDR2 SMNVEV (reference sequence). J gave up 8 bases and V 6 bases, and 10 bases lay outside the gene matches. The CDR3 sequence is CASSLADPRDEQFF. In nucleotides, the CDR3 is TGTGCCAGCAGCCTAGCGGACCCTAGGGATGAGCAGTTCTTC.

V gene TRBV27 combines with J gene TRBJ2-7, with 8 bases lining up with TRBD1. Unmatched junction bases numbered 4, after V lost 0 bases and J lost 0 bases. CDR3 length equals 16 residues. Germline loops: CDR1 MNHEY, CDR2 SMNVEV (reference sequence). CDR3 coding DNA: TGTGCCAGCAGTTTATCGGGCAGGGGGCTCTCCTACGAGCAGTACTTC. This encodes CASSLSGRGLSYEQYF.

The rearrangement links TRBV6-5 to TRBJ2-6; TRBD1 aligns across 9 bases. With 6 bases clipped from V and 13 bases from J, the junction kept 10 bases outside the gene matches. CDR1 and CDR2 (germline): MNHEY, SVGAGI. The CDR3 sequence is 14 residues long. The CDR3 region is CASRWTGDSRVLTF. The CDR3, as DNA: TGTGCCAGCAGGTGGACAGGGGACTCCAGGGTCCTGACTTTC.

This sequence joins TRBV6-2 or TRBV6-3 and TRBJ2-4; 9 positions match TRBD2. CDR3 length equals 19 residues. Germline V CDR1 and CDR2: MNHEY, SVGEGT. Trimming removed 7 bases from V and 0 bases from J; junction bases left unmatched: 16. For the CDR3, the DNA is TGTGCCAGCACCCCTCGATCAACGCGGGAGGGTGTAGCCAAAAACATTCAGTACTTC. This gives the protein CASTPRSTREGVAKNIQYF.

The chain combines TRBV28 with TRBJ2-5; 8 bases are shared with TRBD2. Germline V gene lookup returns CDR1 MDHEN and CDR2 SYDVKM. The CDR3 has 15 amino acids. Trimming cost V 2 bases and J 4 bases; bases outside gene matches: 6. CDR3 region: CASSLQAGEVETQYF. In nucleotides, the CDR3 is TGTGCCAGCAGTTTACAAGCGGGAGAGGTAGAGACCCAGTACTTC.

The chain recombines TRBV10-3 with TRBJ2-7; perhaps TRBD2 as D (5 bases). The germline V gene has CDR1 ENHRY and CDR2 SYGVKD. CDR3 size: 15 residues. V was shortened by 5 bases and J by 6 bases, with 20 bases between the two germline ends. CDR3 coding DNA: TGTGCCATCAGTCTAACGGCGCCCGGGGAATCCGAGCAGTACTTC. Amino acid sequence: CAISLTAPGESEQYF.

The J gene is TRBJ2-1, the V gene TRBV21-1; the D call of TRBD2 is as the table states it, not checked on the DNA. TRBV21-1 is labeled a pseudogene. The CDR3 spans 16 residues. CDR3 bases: TGTGCCAGCAGCAACCCTCTAGCGGGAGGAAACAATGAGCAGTTCTTC. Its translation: CASSNPLAGGNNEQFF.

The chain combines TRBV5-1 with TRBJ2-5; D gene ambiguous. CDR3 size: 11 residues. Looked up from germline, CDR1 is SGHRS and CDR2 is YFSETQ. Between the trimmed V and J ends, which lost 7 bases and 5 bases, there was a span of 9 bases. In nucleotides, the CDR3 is TGCGCCAGCGCGGCAGTGGAGACCCAGTACTTC. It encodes CASAAVETQYF. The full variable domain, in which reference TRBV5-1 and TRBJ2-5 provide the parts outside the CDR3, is KAGVTQTPRYLIKTRGQQVTLSCSPISGHRSVSWYQQTPGQGLQFLFEYFSETQRNKGNFPGRFSGRQFSNSRSEMNVSTLELGDSALYLCASAAVETQYFGPGTRLLVL.

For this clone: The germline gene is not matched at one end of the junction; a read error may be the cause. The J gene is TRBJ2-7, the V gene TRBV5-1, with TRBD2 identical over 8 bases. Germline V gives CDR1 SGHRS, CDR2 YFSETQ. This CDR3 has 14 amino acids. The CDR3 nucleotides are TGCGCCAGCAGGTTGGGACTAGAGGTTGACGAGCAGTACTTC. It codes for CASRLGLEVDEQYF.